A single sample gave rise to the 2 T cell receptor beta chains below, sequenced in a study of lymphopenia after photon versus proton radiotherapy (dated by TCRdb to the late 2010s). The library was obtained by the immunoSEQ multiplex PCR assay. TCRdb stores this immuneACCESS table with in-frame sequences only. Part of the clones is absent; in the studies checked, under half of the shortfall reflects unresolved V genes, and no reason is known for the rest. This sample comprises 83,000 or so clones, around 82% of them detected only once. About 1.3% of the sample goes to the ten largest clones. Sequenced here: peripheral blood, sampled from a patient treated with proton-based radiotherapy. All receptors come from a man in his sixties with pancreatic cancer.

The DNA of the CDR3 is TGTGCCAGCATTAGTATAGCGGGACCCTACGAGCAGTACTTC. This sequence encodes CASISIAGPYEQYF. This chain joins TRBV2 and TRBJ2-7, with 8 bases lining up with TRBD2. Germline V CDR1 and CDR2: SNHLY, FYNNEI. The CDR3 is made up of 14 amino acids. V shed 7 bases, J shed 2 bases, and the junction held 7 bases outside the gene matches.

The chain has TRBV29-1 and TRBJ2-7; 8 nucleotides align to TRBD1. With 7 bases clipped from V and 3 bases from J, the junction kept 8 bases outside the gene matches. The CDR3 contains 13 residues. Germline V gene sequence: CDR1 SQVTM, CDR2 ANQGSEA. The DNA of the CDR3 is TGCAGCGCTGGGGAAGGACAGGGCTACGAGCAGTACTTC. It encodes CSAGEGQGYEQYF.